This T cell receptor (beta chain) was recorded in a study of technical replicates of blood from several donors. TCRdb's table, derived via immunoSEQ multiplex PCR, lists solely in-frame clones and lacks some. This table holds 81,000 or so clones, 96% found once. Germline CDR1 SEHNR, CDR2 FQNEAQ (reference sequence). The CDR3 covers 14 residues. V was pared by 5 bases and J by 4 bases, with 7 bases of the junction left unmatched. This clone was counted once. The TCR originated in a human donor in good health. This rearrangement joins TRBV7-9 to TRBJ1-2, with 7 bases aligning to TRBD1. The source material was T cells isolated from PBMCs. This chain's CDR3 is CASSHDRATYGYTF. In DNA form, the CDR3 reads TGTGCCAGCAGCCATGACAGGGCGACCTATGGCTACACCTTC.